The present entry profiles one T cell receptor beta chain with its context. Antigen specificity is unknown. This sample is part of a study of cytomegalovirus exposure and HLA in healthy donors. Study-level results: Reports state that TCR beta sequences accurately predicted most subjects' HLA-A and HLA-B alleles. In a later analysis, CMV-associated beta chains were mostly HLA-associated, it appeared. Cytomegalovirus association was assigned to about 180 TCR beta chains.

The primer mix had 60 Vbeta and 13 Jbeta primers. As handled by the study authors: In a later analysis, of approximately 81 million unique beta chains, around 11 million appeared in at least two donors. TCRdb's table, derived via immunoSEQ multiplex PCR, lists solely in-frame clones and lacks some. The V and J calls and clone size are taken from that table; D and trimming were inferred from the DNA. The table records approximately 81,000 clones, over 70% of them present only once. The clonotype originates from a man aged 50 to 60 in good health and CMV-seropositive. The sample taken for sequencing was PBMCs.

CDR3 nucleotides: TGTGCCACCACAGGGGGGGGTGGAAACATTCAGTACTTC. Protein: CATTGGGGNIQYF. The chain joins TRBV25-1 to TRBJ2-4, with D perhaps TRBD1 (8 bases). The V gene's germline CDR1 is MGHDK and CDR2 SYGVNS. The ends were cut back, 10 bases at V and 6 bases at J, with 16 bases in the middle. CDR3 length: 13 residues.